The 13 T cell receptor beta chains listed next were all sequenced from one sample in a study of identical twins. TCRdb re-called the 5' RACE reads through MiXCR, storing one row per CDR3 protein. This table has fewer than 500,000 distinct CDR3 sequences, approximately 24% appearing once. The same sample was also studied in work on T cells expressing NK-cell markers.

The specimen sequenced was CD4+ T cells sorted from blood. Receptors were obtained from a woman between 18 and 29 years old in good health.

V gene TRBV3-1 combines with J gene TRBJ2-1; 12 bases agree with TRBD2. The CDR3 consists of 15 residues. The germline CDR1 and CDR2 sequences are LGHDT and YNNKEL (reference sequence). V dropped 4 bases and J dropped 7; count of bases not matched to a gene: 5. The CDR3 nucleotides are TGTGCCAGCAGCCCGACTAGCGGGAGATCTAATGAGCAGTTCTTC. This codes for CASSPTSGRSNEQFF.

The gene calls are TRBV9 and TRBJ2-5, with 9 bases lining up with TRBD1. V trimming: 2 bases; J trimming: 4 bases; junction bases outside the gene matches: 6. The CDR3 has 15 amino acids. Germline assignment: CDR1 SGDLS and CDR2 YYNGEE. Here the CDR3 reads CASSVPGQGIETQYF. Written as DNA, the CDR3 is TGTGCCAGCAGCGTGCCGGGACAGGGTATAGAGACCCAGTACTTC.

The chain recombines TRBV10-3 with TRBJ2-4, with 7 bases fitting TRBD2. Losses at the gene ends were 0 bases for V and 5 bases for J; bases not matched to a gene: 7. Looked up from germline, CDR1 is ENHRY and CDR2 is SYGVKD. This CDR3 comprises 16 residues. The CDR3 nucleotides read TGTGCCATCAGTGAGTCGCGGGGCCGGGGGGAAAACATTCAGTACTTC. This encodes CAISESRGRGENIQYF.

The gene calls are TRBV18 and TRBJ2-7, with TRBD2 matching 12 bases. V was pared by 6 bases and J by 5 bases, with 14 bases of the junction left unmatched. CDR3 length equals 17 residues. Germline V gives CDR1 KGHSH, CDR2 LQKENI. CDR3 nucleotides: TGTGCCAGCTCGCCGGAAGAATCTAGCGGGGGGGGCGACGAGCAGTACTTC. Its protein is CASSPEESSGGGDEQYF.

The chain combines TRBV20-1 with TRBJ1-1, with 10 bases matching TRBD1. The germline CDR1 and CDR2 sequences are DFQATT and SNEGSKA (reference sequence). The V segment lost 0 bases and the J segment 9 bases; nucleotides outside the gene matches: 1. The CDR3 sequence is 12 residues long. The CDR3 DNA reads TGCAGTGCTAGAGAGGGACAGGGGAAAGCTTTCTTT. This codes for CSAREGQGKAFF.

CDR3 sequence (DNA): TGTGCCAGCAGTGACGGGCTAGCGGGAGTAAATGAGCAGTTCTTC. As protein: CASSDGLAGVNEQFF. The chain employs TRBV6-4 and TRBJ2-1, with 10 bases fitting TRBD2. CDR3 length equals 15 residues. V was clipped by 2 bases and J by 7 bases; unmatched bases: 5. The germline V gene has CDR1 MRHNA and CDR2 SNTAGT.

This clonotype has a handful of counts. This chain connects TRBV12-3 or TRBV12-4 to TRBJ2-7, with a possible D match to TRBD1 (5 bases). V was clipped by 5 bases and J by 2 bases, with 19 bases between them. The CDR3 extends over 16 amino acids. CDR3 sequence (DNA): TGTGCCAGCAGTGACACTCATCGGCAGGGTCCCTACGAGCAGTACTTC. This sequence encodes CASSDTHRQGPYEQYF.

This clonotype has a count of ten or more. The rearrangement links TRBV12-3 or TRBV12-4 to TRBJ1-6; 8 bases map to TRBD1. Unmatched junction bases numbered 4, after V lost 6 bases and J lost 0 bases. CDR3 length: 16 residues. The DNA for the CDR3 is TGTGCCAGCAGCCGACAGGGGATCTCCTATAATTCACCCCTCCACTTT. It is translated as CASSRQGISYNSPLHF.

The V call is TRBV7-9, the J call TRBJ2-1, with D perhaps TRBD1 (5 bases). Deletions cut 4 bases from V and 8 bases from J, with 15 bases between. CDR1 and CDR2 (germline): SEHNR, FQNEAQ (reference sequence). CDR3 length: 14 amino acids. The CDR3 is CASSWTLRAHEQFF. CDR3 in DNA: TGTGCCAGCAGCTGGACCCTCAGGGCCCATGAGCAGTTCTTC.

This sequence joins TRBV5-1 and TRBJ2-4; D is possibly TRBD2 (5 bases). V lost 4 bases and J 9 bases, leaving 23 bases between the germline ends. The CDR3 contains 16 residues. The V gene's germline CDR1 is SGHRS and CDR2 YFSETQ. CDR3 sequence reads: CASSDPSWRTGSIQYF. CDR3 sequence (DNA): TGCGCCAGCAGCGACCCATCGTGGCGGACGGGGAGCATTCAGTACTTC.

This clonotype turned up a few times. The CDR3 sequence is CASTPDRVGTQYF. CDR3 in DNA: TGTGCCAGCACCCCGGACAGGGTTGGTACGCAGTATTTT. The chain joins TRBV12-3 or TRBV12-4 to TRBJ2-3; 8 bases match TRBD1. This CDR3 contains 13 residues. J gave up 8 bases and V 7 bases, and 8 bases lay outside the gene matches.

The chain uses TRBV4-1 and TRBJ1-2; D possibly corresponds to TRBD1 (5 bases). This CDR3 has 14 residues. Germline lookup yields CDR1 MGHRA and CDR2 YSYEKL. V lost 8 bases and J lost 3, with 16 bases in between. This chain's CDR3 is CASSPGLIDYGYTF. CDR3 in DNA: TGCGCCAGCTCGCCGGGGCTTATCGACTATGGCTACACCTTC.

The chain joins TRBV12-3 or TRBV12-4 to TRBJ1-2; D gene ambiguous. The CDR3 has 16 residues. Deletions cut 3 bases from V and 6 bases from J, with 20 bases between. CDR3 loop: CASSLHGQAASNGYTF. CDR3 coding DNA: TGTGCCAGCAGTTTGCACGGTCAGGCCGCTTCAAATGGCTACACCTTC.